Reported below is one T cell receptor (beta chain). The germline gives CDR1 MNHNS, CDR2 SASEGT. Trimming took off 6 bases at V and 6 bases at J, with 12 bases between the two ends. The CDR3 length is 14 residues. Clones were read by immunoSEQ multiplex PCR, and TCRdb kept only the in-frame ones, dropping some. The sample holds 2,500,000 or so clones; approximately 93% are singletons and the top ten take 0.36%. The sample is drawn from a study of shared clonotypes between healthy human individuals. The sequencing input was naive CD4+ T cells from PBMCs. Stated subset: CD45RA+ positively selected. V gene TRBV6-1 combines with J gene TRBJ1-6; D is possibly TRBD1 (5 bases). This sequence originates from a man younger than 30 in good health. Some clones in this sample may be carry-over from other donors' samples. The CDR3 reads CASRDSERNSPLHF. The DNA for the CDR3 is TGTGCCAGCAGAGACAGCGAGCGTAATTCACCCCTCCACTTT.